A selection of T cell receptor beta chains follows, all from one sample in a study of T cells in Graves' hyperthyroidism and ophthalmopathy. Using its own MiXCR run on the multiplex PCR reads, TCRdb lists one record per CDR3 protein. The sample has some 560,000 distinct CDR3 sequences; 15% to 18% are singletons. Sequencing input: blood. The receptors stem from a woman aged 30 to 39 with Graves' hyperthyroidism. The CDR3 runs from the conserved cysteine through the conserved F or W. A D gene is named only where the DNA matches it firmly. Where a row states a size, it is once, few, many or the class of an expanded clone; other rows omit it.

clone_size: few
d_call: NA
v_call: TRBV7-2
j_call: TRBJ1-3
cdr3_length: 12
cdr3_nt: TGTGCCAGCAGAAGGGACGGAAACACCATATATTTT
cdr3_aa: CASRRDGNTIYF

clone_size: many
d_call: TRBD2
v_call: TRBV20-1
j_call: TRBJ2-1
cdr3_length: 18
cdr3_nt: TGCAGTGCTCGGAGGGCTAGCGGGAGAGGGGGCTCCTACAATGAGCAGTTCTTC
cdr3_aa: CSARRASGRGGSYNEQFF

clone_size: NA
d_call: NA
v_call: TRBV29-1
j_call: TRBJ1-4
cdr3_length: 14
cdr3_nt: TGCAGCGTTGCATTTGGGCAGAATAATGAAAAACTGTTTTTT
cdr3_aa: CSVAFGQNNEKLFF

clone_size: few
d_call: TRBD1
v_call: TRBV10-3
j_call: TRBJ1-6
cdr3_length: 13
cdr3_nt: TGTGCCATTGGGACAGGGGATAATTCACCCCTCCACTTT
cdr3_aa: CAIGTGDNSPLHF

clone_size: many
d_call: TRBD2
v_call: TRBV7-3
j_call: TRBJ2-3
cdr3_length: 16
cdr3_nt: TGTGCCAGCAGCTCCCGGACTAGCGGGAGCCCTGATACGCAGTATTTT
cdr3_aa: CASSSRTSGSPDTQYF

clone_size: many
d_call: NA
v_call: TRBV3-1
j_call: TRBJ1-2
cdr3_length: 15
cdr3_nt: TGTGCCAGCAGCCAATTTGGACGACTCAGCTATGGCTACACCTTC
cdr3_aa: CASSQFGRLSYGYTF

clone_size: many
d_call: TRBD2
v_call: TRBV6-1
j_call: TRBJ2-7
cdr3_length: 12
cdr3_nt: TGTGCCAGCGGGACTAGCGGGACTGAGCAGTACTTC
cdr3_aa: CASGTSGTEQYF

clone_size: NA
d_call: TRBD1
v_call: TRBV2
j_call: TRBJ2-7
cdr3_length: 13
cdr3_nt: TGTGCCAGTGAACGGACAGGGGCCTACGAGCAGTACTTC
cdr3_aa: CASERTGAYEQYF

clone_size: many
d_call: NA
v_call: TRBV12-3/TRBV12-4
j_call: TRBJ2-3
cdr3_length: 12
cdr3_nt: TGTGCCAGCAGAGTTTTGAGAAATACGCAGTATTTT
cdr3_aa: CASRVLRNTQYF

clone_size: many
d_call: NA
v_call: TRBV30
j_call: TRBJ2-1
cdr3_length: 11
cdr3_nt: TGTGCCTGCGGGTATTACAATGAGCAGTTCTTC
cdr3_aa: CACGYYNEQFF